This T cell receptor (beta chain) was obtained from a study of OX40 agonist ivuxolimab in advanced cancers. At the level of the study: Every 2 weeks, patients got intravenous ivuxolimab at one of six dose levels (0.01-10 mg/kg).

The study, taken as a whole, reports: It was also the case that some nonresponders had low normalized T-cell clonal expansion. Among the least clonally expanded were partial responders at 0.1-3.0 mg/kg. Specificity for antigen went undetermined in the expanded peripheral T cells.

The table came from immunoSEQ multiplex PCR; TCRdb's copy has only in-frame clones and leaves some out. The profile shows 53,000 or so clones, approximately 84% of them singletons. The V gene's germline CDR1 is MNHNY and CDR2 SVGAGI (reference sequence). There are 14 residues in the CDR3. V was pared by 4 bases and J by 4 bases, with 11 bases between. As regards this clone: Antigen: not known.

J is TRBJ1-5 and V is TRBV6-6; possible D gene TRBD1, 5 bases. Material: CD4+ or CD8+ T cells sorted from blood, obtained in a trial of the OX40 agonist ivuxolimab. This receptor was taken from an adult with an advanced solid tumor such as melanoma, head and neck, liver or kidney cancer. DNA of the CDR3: TGTGCCAGCAGTTCTCACAGGAGTAATCAGCCCCAGCATTTT. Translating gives CASSSHRSNQPQHF.